This T cell receptor (beta chain) was recorded in a study of blood T cell repertoires in COVID-19 (dated by TCRdb to 2018 to 2021). Concerning the study at large: Samples from collaborators originated in the United States, Italy and Spain and spanned both the acute and convalescent phases of COVID-19. The prospective study material was composed of cDNA or gDNA derived from T cells, B-cell-depleted T cells, or PBMCs. The dataset comprised deeply sampled blood TCRbeta repertoires from subjects exposed to, actively infected with, or recovered from COVID-19. The repertoires were released in a freely available public database meant as a resource for research on the immune response to SARS-CoV-2. Samples were obtained from the ongoing ImmuneRACE study (first 160 participants) and from 1,254 subjects provided by 6 global collaborators. Sample metadata almost always included a de-identified subject ID, COVID-19 status, age in years and sex. Where available, HLA class I and class II types were taken from metadata supplied by the sample provider and were not determined by assay-based typing.

About this clone: Its antigen is not yet known. Within one base of it there is no much larger clone, and no base qualities were kept.

Compared with germline, V lacks 5 bases and J lacks 0 bases; bases without a gene match: 4. According to the germline V gene, CDR1 reads MNHEY and CDR2 reads SVGEGT. The CDR3 starts with the cysteine, ends with the phenylalanine, and has 16 residues. The entry retains the CDR3 DNA only, 48 bases that are in frame from base 1. TCRbeta CDR3 regions were amplified from genomic DNA by means of the immunoSEQ Assay, a bias-controlled multiplex PCR. The paper's data handling went like this. The number of nucleated cells in each sample was estimated from the amplification of reference gene primers within the assay. To quantify the absolute abundance of each unique TCRbeta CDR3 rearrangement, sequence reads were collapsed and filtered. For each sample, productive Simpson clonality was calculated as the square root of Simpson's diversity index over productive rearrangements. TCRdb re-hosts the immuneACCESS table, in-frame sequences only. Its copies lack some clones; in the studies checked, an unresolved V gene accounts for under half of them, and the cause for the rest is not known. D and trimming come from the DNA, and the V and J calls and clone size come from that table. The sample table lists approximately 38,000 clones, about 80% of them with a count of one. The ten biggest clones cover 24% of the sample.

Each collaborating institution followed its own protocols to collect whole blood in K2EDTA tubes. For TCRbeta analysis, collaborator samples were shipped as frozen whole blood, as isolated PBMCs, or as DNA extracted from either sample type. Overall study outcomes, separate from this receptor: The quantity of clinical and demographic metadata differed by source and by participant and was supplied without curation.

The receptor was derived from a human donor with acute or convalescent COVID-19. The donor label of this sample is uncertain. Recombination linked TRBV6-2 or TRBV6-3 to TRBJ2-5, and 12 junctional nucleotides match TRBD2. Input material: peripheral blood. The CDR3 in this case is CASSRGTSGYQETQYF. The nucleotide sequence is given as TGTGCCAGCAGTCGTGGGACTAGCGGGTACCAAGAGACCCAGTACTTC.